This is a list of T cell receptor beta chains from one sample in a study of blood T cell repertoires in COVID-19. Profiling relied on immunoSEQ multiplex PCR, and the TCRdb table lists in-frame clones only, not all of them. In the table there are a few hundred thousand clones, about 88% of which are singletons. Sequencing was carried out using peripheral blood. The receptor set was obtained from a man aged 35-49 years with acute or convalescent COVID-19. CDR3s include the opening cysteine and the closing phenylalanine or tryptophan. The D gene is left open where the match is weak. Clone size, where shown, is once, few, many, or a class for clones that have expanded.

D | J | size | V | CDR3 | DNA
TRBD2 | TRBJ2-5 | NA | TRBV7-8 | CASSLVFFGGALETQYF | TGTGCCAGCAGCTTAGTGTTCTTCGGGGGGGCCTTAGAGACCCAGTACTTC
TRBD1 | TRBJ1-1 | NA | TRBV30 | CAWAGQTNTEAFF | TGTGCCTGGGCGGGACAGACGAACACTGAAGCTTTCTTT
NA | TRBJ1-5 | NA | TRBV6-5 | CASRKSGRNQPQHF | TGTGCCAGCAGGAAGTCAGGGCGCAATCAGCCCCAGCATTTT
TRBD1 | TRBJ1-4 | NA | TRBV5-1 | CASSLAGQGKGNEKLFF | TGCGCCAGCAGCTTGGCAGGACAGGGCAAGGGTAATGAAAAACTGTTTTTT
TRBD1 | TRBJ1-1 | NA | TRBV28 | CASSVRDRNTEAFF | TGTGCCAGCAGTGTCCGGGACAGGAACACTGAAGCTTTCTTT
TRBD1 | TRBJ2-2 | NA | TRBV15 | CATSREQGTNTGELFF | TGTGCCACCAGCAGAGAACAGGGGACGAACACCGGGGAGCTGTTTTTT
NA | TRBJ2-2 | few | TRBV28 | CASSFISGTGELFF | TGTGCCAGCAGTTTCATAAGCGGGACCGGGGAGCTGTTTTTT
TRBD1 | TRBJ2-7 | NA | TRBV5-1 | CASSLDRGPYEQYF | TGCGCCAGCAGCTTAGACAGGGGGCCCTACGAGCAGTACTTC
NA | TRBJ2-1 | NA | TRBV6-5 | CASRLSQALYNEQFF | TGTGCCAGCAGATTATCCCAGGCCCTCTACAATGAGCAGTTCTTC
TRBD1 | TRBJ1-5 | NA | TRBV18 | CASSPRSRGLLNQPQHF | TGTGCCAGCTCACCTCGGAGCAGGGGGCTTCTCAATCAGCCCCAGCATTTT
TRBD2 | TRBJ2-1 | NA | TRBV5-4 | CASSFSGGSNDEQFF | TGTGCCAGCAGTTTTAGCGGGGGCTCGAACGATGAGCAGTTCTTC
NA | TRBJ1-5 | once | TRBV19 | CASSTGRDNQPQHF | TGTGCCAGTAGTACCGGACGGGACAATCAGCCCCAGCATTTT
NA | TRBJ2-7 | NA | TRBV9 | CASSVVGGSQDEQYF | TGTGCCAGCAGCGTAGTCGGGGGATCCCAAGACGAGCAGTACTTC
NA | TRBJ1-2 | once | TRBV30 | CAWSSDSRADYGYTF | TGTGCCTGGAGTTCGGACTCCCGAGCAGACTATGGCTACACCTTC
NA | TRBJ2-4 | NA | TRBV13 | CASSLGRGDIQYF | TGTGCCAGCAGCTTAGGCAGGGGAGACATTCAGTACTTC
NA | TRBJ2-5 | NA | TRBV6-5 | CASSSGTSQETQYF | TGTGCCAGCAGTTCGGGGACAAGCCAGGAGACCCAGTACTTC
NA | TRBJ1-1 | NA | TRBV29-1 | CSVEVSGNTEAFF | TGCAGCGTTGAAGTATCAGGAAACACTGAAGCTTTCTTT
TRBD1 | TRBJ2-1 | NA | TRBV7-9 | CASSLLLGTGYGNEQFF | TGTGCCAGCAGCTTACTGCTGGGGACAGGGTATGGGAATGAGCAGTTCTTC
NA | TRBJ1-1 | NA | TRBV7-6 | CASSLTANTEAFF | TGTGCCAGCAGCTTAACTGCGAACACTGAAGCTTTCTTT
NA | TRBJ2-7 | NA | TRBV7-3 | CASSLTRDSEQYF | TGTGCCAGCAGCTTAACGAGAGACAGTGAGCAGTACTTC
NA | TRBJ1-1 | NA | TRBV7-3 | CASSFAGEGTEAFF | TGTGCCAGCAGCTTCGCAGGGGAAGGCACTGAAGCTTTCTTT
NA | TRBJ2-7 | NA | TRBV4-3 | CASSQDSSYEQYF | TGCGCCAGCAGCCAAGACTCGAGCTACGAGCAGTACTTC
NA | TRBJ2-3 | NA | TRBV7-8 | CASSLDRDTQYF | TGTGCCAGCAGCTTAGATAGAGATACGCAGTATTTT
NA | TRBJ1-4 | NA | TRBV6-5 | CASTPQEAINEKLFF | TGTGCCAGCACCCCCCAAGAGGCCATAAATGAAAAACTGTTTTTT
TRBD1 | TRBJ1-2 | once | TRBV7-3 | CASSYPTGTGEGGYTF | TGTGCCAGCAGCTACCCTACCGGGACAGGGGAAGGAGGCTACACCTTC
NA | TRBJ2-2 | NA | TRBV9 | CASSSSQNTGELFF | TGTGCCAGCAGCTCTAGTCAGAACACCGGGGAGCTGTTTTTT
TRBD1 | TRBJ1-3 | NA | TRBV19 | CASSITGQGDTIYF | TGTGCCAGTAGTATTACTGGACAGGGAGACACCATATATTTT
TRBD1 | TRBJ1-1 | NA | TRBV6-1 | CASSDRGRDTEAFF | TGTGCCAGCAGTGACAGGGGGCGCGACACTGAAGCTTTCTTT
TRBD1 | TRBJ1-2 | few | TRBV9 | CASSKGAGGPSNYGYTF | TGTGCCAGCAGCAAGGGGGCCGGAGGGCCTTCTAACTATGGCTACACCTTC
NA | TRBJ1-4 | NA | TRBV19 | CASSTEVREKLFF | TGTGCCAGTAGTACAGAAGTTCGGGAAAAACTGTTTTTT
TRBD1 | TRBJ2-7 | once | TRBV24-1 | CATSDSGDSSYEQYF | TGTGCCACCAGTGATTCCGGGGACAGTTCCTACGAGCAGTACTTC
TRBD1 | TRBJ2-7 | once | TRBV18 | CASSQPGQGIYEQYF | TGTGCCAGCTCACAACCGGGACAGGGTATTTACGAGCAGTACTTC
NA | TRBJ2-3 | NA | TRBV5-1 | CASSLETYRDTQYF | TGCGCCAGCAGCTTGGAGACCTACAGGGATACGCAGTATTTT
NA | TRBJ2-1 | NA | TRBV4-1 | CASSLGHGYNEQFF | TGCGCCAGCAGCTTAGGCCACGGGTACAATGAGCAGTTCTTC
NA | TRBJ2-1 | NA | TRBV5-6 | CASSFSNEQFF | TGTGCCAGCAGCTTTTCAAATGAGCAGTTCTTC
NA | TRBJ2-1 | NA | TRBV20-1 | CSATRGNEQFF | TGCAGTGCTACCCGGGGGAATGAGCAGTTCTTC
TRBD1 | TRBJ2-5 | NA | TRBV5-1 | CASSLLLQGIQETQYF | TGCGCCAGCAGCCTTCTACTACAGGGGATACAAGAGACCCAGTACTTC